This T cell receptor beta chain was retrieved from a study of T cell responses to AZD1222 COVID-19 vaccine. Looking at the study overall: Pooling was applied to second doses at about 4 or about 12 weeks. Study results and caveats: When two AZD1222 doses had been given, Spike-specific TCR breadth and depth rose. The donor group comprised mostly white British people and more females; the analysis possibly underestimated clonal diversity. Repertoire sampling occurred only after the peak T cell response.

Of note for this clone: Its antigen is not identified.

Produced via immunoSEQ multiplex PCR; TCRdb's table is partial and in-frame only. The table lists over 150,000 clones, over 80% of them singletons. This CDR3 is built from 16 residues. Trimming took off 4 bases at V and 0 bases at J, with 13 bases between the two ends. The germline V gene has CDR1 MDHEN and CDR2 SYDVKM. The chain is built from TRBV28 and TRBJ1-3; D remains ambiguous. This specimen consisted of peripheral blood, obtained on day 0 of AZD1222 vaccination. This receptor was identified in an adult in good health. The CDR3 coding sequence is TGTGCCAGCAGTTCACCGGGGTATTACTCTGGAAACACCATATATTTT. Translating gives CASSSPGYYSGNTIYF.